The clone carrying this T cell receptor beta chain appeared a few times. The CDR3 spans 15 residues. V lost 6 bases and J lost 6; bases outside the gene matches: 13. CDR1 DFQATT and CDR2 SNEGSKA come from the germline V gene (reference sequence). In TCRdb, the 5' RACE reads were re-called with MiXCR into one record per CDR3 protein. The sample includes 550,000 to 600,000 distinct CDR3 sequences, 17% of them seen just once. This record belongs to a study of T-cell memory formation after mild COVID-19. This sequence originates from an adult woman who had mild COVID-19 (a few samples of this study predate the infection). Cell type and time point are not known. J is TRBJ2-1 and V is TRBV20-1; 8 bases align to TRBD2. Sequencing input: PBMCs or a T cell subset sorted from them (not recorded which). The chain's CDR3 is CSALRGGGLGNEQFF. For the CDR3, the DNA is TGCAGTGCCCTACGGGGCGGGGGGTTAGGCAATGAGCAGTTCTTC.